The subject of this entry is one T cell receptor (beta chain). What it binds is unknown. This sample was taken from a study of OX40 agonist ivuxolimab in advanced cancers. Study information: At doses from 0.01 to 10 mg/kg, patients were given intravenous ivuxolimab every 2 weeks. Patients achieving partial responses numbered three: one hepatocellular carcinoma case and two cutaneous melanoma cases. Study conclusions and caveats: Circulating CD4+ and CD8+ T cells showed clonal expansion by week 6 at 0.1 to 3.0 mg/kg. Clonal expansion in partial responders at 0.1-3.0 mg/kg ranked among the lowest.

The CDR3 spans 14 residues. V was pared by 7 bases and J by 2 bases, with 12 bases between. The germline gives CDR1 MNHNY, CDR2 SVGAGI (reference sequence). Libraries were prepared by immunoSEQ multiplex PCR; TCRdb keeps only in-frame clonotypes and omits some of them. This repertoire shows about 62,000 clones, around 85% found once; its top ten account for more than 3%. Sequencing was performed on CD4+ or CD8+ T cells sorted from blood, taken in a trial of the OX40 agonist ivuxolimab. J is TRBJ1-3 and V is TRBV6-6; D is uncertain. The origin of this receptor is an adult with an advanced solid tumor such as melanoma, head and neck, liver or kidney cancer. The CDR3 DNA sequence: TGTGCCAGCATGGGCTCCGGGGCTGGAAACACCATATATTTT. This codes for CASMGSGAGNTIYF.